This T cell receptor beta chain was recorded in a study of T cell changes during pregnancy in multiple sclerosis. Profiling relied on immunoSEQ multiplex PCR, and the TCRdb table lists in-frame clones only, not all of them. The sample has 55,000 to 70,000 clones, 91% seen once. The germline CDR1 and CDR2 sequences are MGHDK and SYGVNS. Trimming left V 1 base short and J 2 bases short, with 9 bases between. The CDR3 contains 15 residues. The chain recombines TRBV25-1 with TRBJ1-3, with D possibly being TRBD1 (5 bases). The source material was peripheral blood, sampled in the third trimester of pregnancy. The receptor's source is a female donor in good health, enrolled as a control in a pregnancy study. In DNA, the CDR3 is TGTGCCAGCAGTGAATCGGCAGGGCCTGGAAACACCATATATTTT. Protein sequence: CASSESAGPGNTIYF.